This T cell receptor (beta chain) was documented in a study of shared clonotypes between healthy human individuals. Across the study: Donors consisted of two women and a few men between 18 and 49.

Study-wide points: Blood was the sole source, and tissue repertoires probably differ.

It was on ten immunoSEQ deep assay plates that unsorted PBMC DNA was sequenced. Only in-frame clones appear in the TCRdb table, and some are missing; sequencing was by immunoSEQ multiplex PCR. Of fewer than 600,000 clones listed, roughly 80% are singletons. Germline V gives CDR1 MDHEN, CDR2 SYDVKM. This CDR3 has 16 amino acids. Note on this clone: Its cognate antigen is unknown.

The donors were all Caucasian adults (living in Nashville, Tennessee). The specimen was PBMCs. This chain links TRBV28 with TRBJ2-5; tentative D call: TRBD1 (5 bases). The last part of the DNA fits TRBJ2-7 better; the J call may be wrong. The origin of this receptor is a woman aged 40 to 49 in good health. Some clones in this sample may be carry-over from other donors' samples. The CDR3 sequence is CASRPSGQAGIYEQYF. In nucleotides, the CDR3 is TGTGCCAGCAGACCATCTGGACAAGCAGGGATTTACGAGCAGTACTTC.